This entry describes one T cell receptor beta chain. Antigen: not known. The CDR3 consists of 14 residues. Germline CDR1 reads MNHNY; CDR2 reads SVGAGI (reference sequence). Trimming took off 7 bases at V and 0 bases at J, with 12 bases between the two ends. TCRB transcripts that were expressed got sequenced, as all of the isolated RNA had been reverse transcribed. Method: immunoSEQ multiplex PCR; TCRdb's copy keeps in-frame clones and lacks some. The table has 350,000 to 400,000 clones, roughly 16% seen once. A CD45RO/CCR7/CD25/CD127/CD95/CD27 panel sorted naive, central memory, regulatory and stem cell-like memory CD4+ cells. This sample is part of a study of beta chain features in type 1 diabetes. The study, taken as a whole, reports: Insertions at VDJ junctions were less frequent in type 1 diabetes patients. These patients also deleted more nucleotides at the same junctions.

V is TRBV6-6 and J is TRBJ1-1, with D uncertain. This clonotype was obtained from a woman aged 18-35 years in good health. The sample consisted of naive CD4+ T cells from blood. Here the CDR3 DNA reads TGTGCCAGCACCATACCCACACTGAACACTGAAGCTTTCTTT. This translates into CASTIPTLNTEAFF.